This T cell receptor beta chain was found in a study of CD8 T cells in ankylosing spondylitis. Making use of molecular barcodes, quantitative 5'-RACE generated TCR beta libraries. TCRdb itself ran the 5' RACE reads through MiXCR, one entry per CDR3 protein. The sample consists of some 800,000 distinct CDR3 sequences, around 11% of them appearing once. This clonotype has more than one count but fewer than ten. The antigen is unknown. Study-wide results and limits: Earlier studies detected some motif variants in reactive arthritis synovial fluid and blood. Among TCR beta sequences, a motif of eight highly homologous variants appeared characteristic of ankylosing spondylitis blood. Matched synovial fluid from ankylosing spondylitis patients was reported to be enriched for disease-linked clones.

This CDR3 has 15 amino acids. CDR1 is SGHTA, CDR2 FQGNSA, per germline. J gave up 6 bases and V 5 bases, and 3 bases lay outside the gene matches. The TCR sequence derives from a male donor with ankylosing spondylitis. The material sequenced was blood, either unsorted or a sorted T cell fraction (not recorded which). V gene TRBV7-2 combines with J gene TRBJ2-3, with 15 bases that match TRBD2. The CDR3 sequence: CASSRGLAGGDTQYF. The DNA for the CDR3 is TGTGCCAGCAGCCGCGGACTAGCGGGAGGGGATACGCAGTATTTT.